The 11 T cell receptor beta chains reported below all come from one sample, sequenced in a study of cytomegalovirus exposure and HLA in healthy donors. The study ran its PCR with 60 Vbeta and 13 Jbeta primers. Here immunoSEQ multiplex PCR was the method, and the copy in TCRdb shows in-frame clones only, minus some. The profile shows roughly 120,000 clones, around 70% of them singletons. Specimen: PBMCs. These receptors all stem from a man aged 25 to 40 in good health and CMV-seropositive.

The chain uses TRBV10-1 and TRBJ2-7, with D unresolved. The germline V gene has CDR1 WNHNN and CDR2 SYGVQD (reference sequence). The CDR3 runs 12 residues. The V gene lost 0 bases and the J gene lost 6 bases, with 6 bases spanning the gap. DNA of the CDR3: TGCGCCAGCAGTGAGTCGAGTCGCGAGCAGTACTTC. This gives the protein CASSESSREQYF.

The chain has TRBV5-1 and TRBJ2-3; a possible D gene is TRBD1 (5 bases). V was trimmed by 4 bases and J by 5 bases, leaving 14 bases between them. Germline V gene sequence: CDR1 SGHRS, CDR2 YFSETQ. This CDR3 contains 14 residues. The CDR3 sequence is CASSPVSRGDTQYF. The CDR3 DNA reads as TGCGCCAGCAGCCCTGTTTCAAGGGGAGATACGCAGTATTTT. Based on the CDR3 plus reference TRBV5-1 and TRBJ2-3, the full variable domain is KAGVTQTPRYLIKTRGQQVTLSCSPISGHRSVSWYQQTPGQGLQFLFEYFSETQRNKGNFPGRFSGRQFSNSRSEMNVSTLELGDSALYLCASSPVSRGDTQYFGPGTRLTVL.

J is TRBJ1-5 and V is TRBV27; TRBD1 might be the D (5 bases). The CDR3 runs to 12 residues. Trimming took off 8 bases at V and 7 bases at J, with 12 bases between the two ends. Germline CDR1 MNHEY, CDR2 SMNVEV (reference sequence). The CDR3 DNA is TGTGCCAGCGGGTCAGGGTTACAGCCCCAGCATTTT. As protein: CASGSGLQPQHF.

The chain couples TRBV4-1 to TRBJ2-3; D remains ambiguous. Looked up from germline, CDR1 is MGHRA and CDR2 is YSYEKL. CDR3 size: 14 residues. V lost 6 bases and J lost 4, with 14 bases in between. The CDR3: CASRPRERPDTQYF. The CDR3 bases are TGCGCCAGCAGGCCCCGCGAGCGCCCAGATACGCAGTATTTT.

V usage is TRBV7-3 and J usage is TRBJ1-2, with a tentative D call TRBD1 (6 bases). Trimming shortened V by 0 bases and J by 3 bases, and 11 bases separated the two germline ends. Germline V gives CDR1 SGHTA, CDR2 FQGTGA. This CDR3 comprises 15 residues. The CDR3 coding sequence is TGTGCCAGCAGCTTAACGTACAGGGCGGACTATGGCTACACCTTC. This gives the protein CASSLTYRADYGYTF.

In this sample, this clone turned up a few times. The chain is built from TRBV10-3 and TRBJ2-5; TRBD1 agrees at 12 bases. The germline V gene has CDR1 ENHRY and CDR2 SYGVKD. The CDR3 covers 14 residues. Trimming at V came to 11 bases and at J to 5 bases, leaving 9 bases not matched to a gene. In DNA, the CDR3 is TGTGCCGTGAACCGGGACAGGGGGCCCGAGACCCAGTACTTC. This translates into CAVNRDRGPETQYF.

This chain uses TRBV9 with TRBJ2-1; 13 bases align to TRBD2. Germline trimming cut 4 bases from V and 3 bases from J; bases unmatched to any gene: 4. The CDR3 is 16 residues long. Germline V lookup: CDR1 SGDLS, CDR2 YYNGEE. The CDR3: CASSTRLAGGYNEQFF. In nucleotides, the CDR3 is TGTGCCAGCAGCACCAGACTAGCGGGAGGCTACAATGAGCAGTTCTTC.

The chain employs TRBV7-9 and TRBJ2-2; unclear D gene. Germline V gives CDR1 SEHNR, CDR2 FQNEAQ (reference sequence). V was trimmed by 1 base and J by 3 bases, leaving 12 bases between them. The CDR3 loop spans 16 amino acids. The CDR3 protein is CASSLEVGTHTGELFF. CDR3 DNA: TGTGCCAGCAGCTTAGAAGTGGGCACCCACACCGGGGAGCTGTTTTTT.

This clone was counted only a few times. J is TRBJ2-7 and V is TRBV5-5, with D unresolved. Germline CDR1 is SGHKS and CDR2 is YYEKEE (reference sequence). Trimming left V 1 base short and J 2 bases short, with 4 bases between. The length of the CDR3 is 12 residues. This CDR3 is CASSLTAYEQYF. CDR3 nucleotide sequence: TGTGCCAGCAGCTTGACGGCCTACGAGCAGTACTTC. Drawing the rest from reference TRBV5-5 and TRBJ2-7, the complete variable domain is DAGVTQSPTHLIKTRGQQVTLRCSPISGHKSVSWYQQVLGQGPQFIFQYYEKEERGRGNFPDRFSARQFPNYSSELNVNALLLGDSALYLCASSLTAYEQYFGPGTRLTVT.

The chain has TRBV30 and TRBJ1-4, with 7 bases fitting TRBD1. Per germline, CDR1 GTSNPN and CDR2 SVGIG (reference sequence). The V and J ends lost 3 bases and 8 bases, in that order; junction bases with no gene match: 6. The CDR3 sequence is 13 residues long. CDR3 nucleotides: TGTGCCTGGAGACGACAGGGTTGGGAAAAACTGTTTTTT. Translation: CAWRRQGWEKLFF.

This chain joins TRBV5-4 and TRBJ2-5; 8 nucleotides agree with TRBD1. The CDR3 runs 14 residues. The V gene end was trimmed by 10 bases and the J gene end by 5 bases; junction bases not matched to a gene: 13. From germline, CDR1 is SGHNT and CDR2 YYREEE (reference sequence). CDR3: CAGSIQGALETQYF. In nucleotides, the CDR3 is TGTGCCGGATCAATTCAGGGGGCGTTGGAGACCCAGTACTTC.